The clone carrying this TCR beta chain was counted at least ten times. What it recognizes is unknown. The data derive from a study of human T cells and chemical hapten exposure. Study-wide context: Women made up most patients, who had alopecia areata, totalis or universalis.

Whole-study results and caveats: Versus controls, expanded TCRs had significantly more large CDR3 similarity clusters. Counts of TCRs above 1 in 1000 frequency stayed unchanged with DPC sensitization.

The time point here: patch test 1, 2 weeks after DPC sensitization. The treatment: therapeutic diphenylcyclopropenone sensitization with weekly scalp DPC. The study extracted total RNA from unfractionated whole blood. This CDR3 is 14 amino acids long. Germline values: CDR1 DFQATT, CDR2 SNEGSKA (reference sequence). Trimming removed 0 bases from V and 6 bases from J; junction bases left unmatched: 3. The library tagged individual cDNA molecules with unique molecular identifiers. TCRdb used MiXCR to reprocess the RACE reads, holding one entry per CDR3 protein. This table holds about 35,000 distinct CDR3 sequences, more than 6% found once.

Sequenced material: whole blood, taken in connection with sensitization to the hapten diphenylcyclopropenone (DPC). This chain connects TRBV20-1 to TRBJ1-5; 9 nucleotides line up with TRBD1. The sequence came from a woman aged 25 to 39 with alopecia areata. Some clones in this sample may be carry-over from other donors' samples. The CDR3 bases are TGCAGTGCTAGAGAAAACAGGGGGCTTCAGCCCCAGCATTTT. Its protein is CSARENRGLQPQHF.